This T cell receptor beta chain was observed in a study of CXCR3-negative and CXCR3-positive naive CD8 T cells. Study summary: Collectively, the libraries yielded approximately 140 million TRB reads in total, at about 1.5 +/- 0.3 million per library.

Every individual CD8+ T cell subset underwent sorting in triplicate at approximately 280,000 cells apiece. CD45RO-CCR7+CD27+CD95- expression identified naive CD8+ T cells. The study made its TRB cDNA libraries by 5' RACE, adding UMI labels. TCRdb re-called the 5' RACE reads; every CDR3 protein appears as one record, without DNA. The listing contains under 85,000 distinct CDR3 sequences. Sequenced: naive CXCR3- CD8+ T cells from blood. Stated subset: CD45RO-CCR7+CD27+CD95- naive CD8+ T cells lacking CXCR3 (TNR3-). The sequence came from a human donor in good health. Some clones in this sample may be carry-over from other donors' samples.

CDR3 residues: CASSLSTTGYNEQFF. The chain uses TRBV7-2 and TRBJ2-1. CDR1 is SGHTA and CDR2 is FQGNSA in the germline V gene. This CDR3 comprises 15 residues.